Listed below are T cell receptor beta chains from one sample, sequenced in a study of blood T cell repertoires in COVID-19. Sequenced by immunoSEQ multiplex PCR; TCRdb stores in-frame clones only, minus some. Of around 330,000 clones in the sample, approximately 86% were seen once. The specimen sequenced was PBMCs or T cells enriched from blood (not recorded which). The receptors stem from a woman in her late teens or twenties who had recovered from COVID-19. CDR3s include the opening cysteine and the closing phenylalanine or tryptophan. The D gene is left open where the match is weak. Clone size is stated in some rows and not others, as once, few, many or a class when expanded.

j_call	v_call	d_call	clone_size	cdr3_aa	cdr3_nt
TRBJ2-3	TRBV7-9	TRBD2	NA	CASSLVLAGGTDTQYF	TGTGCCAGCAGCTTAGTACTAGCGGGGGGGACAGATACGCAGTATTTT
TRBJ2-2	TRBV7-2	NA	once	CASSSGSGELFF	TGTGCCAGCAGCTCAGGATCCGGGGAGCTGTTTTTT
TRBJ2-5	TRBV4-1	NA	NA	CASSQGQIPEETQYF	TGCGCCAGCAGCCAAGGTCAGATACCCGAAGAGACCCAGTACTTC
TRBJ1-3	TRBV9	NA	once	CASSEGVDHTIYF	TGTGCCAGCAGCGAGGGGGTGGACCACACCATATATTTT
TRBJ1-1	TRBV7-9	NA	NA	CASSLDRVWSEAFF	TGTGCCAGCAGCTTAGACAGGGTATGGTCTGAAGCTTTCTTT
TRBJ2-7	TRBV5-1	TRBD2	NA	CASSRLASDEQYF	TGCGCCAGCAGCCGACTAGCTTCGGACGAGCAGTACTTC
TRBJ1-1	TRBV18	NA	few	CASSPRQANTEAFF	TGTGCCAGCTCACCAAGACAGGCGAACACTGAAGCTTTCTTT
TRBJ2-7	TRBV7-2	NA	NA	CASSFGQRASYEQYF	TGTGCCAGCAGCTTCGGACAGCGAGCCTCCTACGAGCAGTACTTC
TRBJ2-4	TRBV7-3	NA	NA	CASSLGGENIQYF	TGTGCCAGCAGCTTAGGGGGCGAAAACATTCAGTACTTC
TRBJ2-7	TRBV9	NA	NA	CASSVGDTNNYEQYF	TGTGCCAGCAGCGTAGGGGACACTAACAACTACGAGCAGTACTTC
TRBJ2-1	TRBV20-1	TRBD2	NA	CSASTAGGVYNEQFF	TGCAGTGCTAGTACAGCGGGGGGGGTCTACAATGAGCAGTTCTTC
TRBJ2-3	TRBV6-2/TRBV6-3	TRBD1	few	CASSGQGATDTQYF	TGTGCCAGCAGTGGACAGGGGGCCACAGATACGCAGTATTTT
TRBJ2-1	TRBV6-5	TRBD1	NA	CASSTGQGMAEQFF	TGTGCCAGCAGTACGGGACAGGGGATGGCCGAGCAGTTCTTC
TRBJ1-2	TRBV12-3/TRBV12-4	TRBD1	NA	CASSLETGGANTF	TGTGCCAGCAGTTTAGAAACAGGGGGCGCGAACACCTTC
TRBJ2-2	TRBV21-1	NA	NA	CASSGPSGGVPNSTTGELFF	TGTGCCAGCAGCGGACCTAGCGGGGGCGTCCCCAATAGCACCACCGGGGAGCTGTTTTTT
TRBJ2-4	TRBV28	NA	NA	CASSRGGLSYIQYF	TGTGCCAGCAGTAGGGGAGGCCTTTCGTACATTCAGTACTTC
TRBJ1-5	TRBV5-1	NA	NA	CASSLAPQGPGQPQHF	TGCGCCAGCAGCTTGGCTCCTCAGGGCCCGGGTCAGCCCCAGCATTTT
TRBJ1-1	TRBV27	NA	NA	CASSLGGHTEAFF	TGTGCCAGCAGTTTAGGGGGCCACACTGAAGCTTTCTTT
TRBJ2-2	TRBV27	NA	NA	CASSSRGMNTGELFF	TGTGCCAGCAGTTCCAGGGGAATGAACACCGGGGAGCTGTTTTTT
TRBJ2-7	TRBV3-1/TRBV3-2	TRBD2	NA	CASSQDWGAGEPSSYEQYF	TGTGCCAGCAGCCAAGATTGGGGAGCGGGGGAGCCGAGCTCCTACGAGCAGTACTTC
TRBJ2-2	TRBV4-3	NA	once	CASSQESPQGANTGELFF	TGCGCCAGCAGCCAAGAATCCCCACAGGGTGCGAACACCGGGGAGCTGTTTTTT
TRBJ2-3	TRBV28	TRBD2	NA	CASSPLGLAGGPWDTQYF	TGTGCCAGCAGTCCCCTGGGACTAGCGGGAGGGCCCTGGGATACGCAGTATTTT
TRBJ1-5	TRBV15	NA	NA	CATSGQAVQPQHF	TGTGCCACCAGCGGGCAGGCAGTTCAGCCCCAGCATTTT
TRBJ1-2	TRBV6-5	NA	NA	CATFDSSMLGYTF	TGTGCCACCTTCGACAGTTCTATGTTGGGCTACACCTTC
TRBJ1-2	TRBV27	TRBD1	NA	CASSVGTGKDYGYTF	TGTGCCAGCAGTGTAGGGACAGGGAAGGACTATGGCTACACCTTC
TRBJ1-2	TRBV28	TRBD1	NA	CASSSPGPRGGYTF	TGTGCCAGCAGTTCGCCCGGGCCCAGGGGGGGCTACACCTTC
TRBJ2-7	TRBV7-9	TRBD1	NA	CASSRTGGTAGVHEQYF	TGTGCCAGCAGCCGGACAGGGGGCACGGCCGGGGTTCACGAGCAGTACTTC
TRBJ1-1	TRBV6-2/TRBV6-3	NA	NA	CASSPIPDRNTEAFF	TGTGCCAGCAGCCCTATCCCCGACAGGAACACTGAAGCTTTCTTT
TRBJ2-2	TRBV7-2	TRBD2	NA	CASSLNGGVDTGELFF	TGTGCCAGCAGCTTAAACGGGGGGGTGGACACCGGGGAGCTGTTTTTT
TRBJ2-7	TRBV5-1	NA	NA	CASSLETYELRMEQYF	TGCGCCAGCAGCTTGGAGACGTACGAACTACGGATGGAGCAGTACTTC
TRBJ1-1	TRBV6-1	NA	NA	CASSERPTGLVTEAFF	TGTGCCAGCAGTGAACGACCCACAGGCTTAGTCACTGAAGCTTTCTTT
TRBJ1-5	TRBV19	TRBD1	once	CASTGTGGVRVNQPQHF	TGTGCCAGTACCGGGACAGGGGGAGTAAGGGTCAATCAGCCCCAGCATTTT
TRBJ1-3	TRBV20-1	TRBD1	NA	CSASRTGFSGNTIYF	TGCAGTGCTAGTAGGACAGGGTTCTCTGGAAACACCATATATTTT
TRBJ2-5	TRBV9	TRBD2	NA	CASSVVSGGGETQYF	TGTGCCAGCAGCGTAGTATCGGGGGGAGGCGAGACCCAGTACTTC
TRBJ2-7	TRBV6-2/TRBV6-3	TRBD1	NA	CASSYPPTGRDEQYF	TGTGCCAGCAGTTACCCCCCGACAGGGCGGGACGAGCAGTACTTC
TRBJ2-1	TRBV28	TRBD2	NA	CASSLGLAGGSYNEQFF	TGTGCCAGCAGTTTAGGACTAGCGGGTGGCTCCTACAATGAGCAGTTCTTC
TRBJ2-5	TRBV6-2/TRBV6-3	NA	NA	CASSPQRAETQYF	TGTGCCAGCAGTCCCCAGCGGGCAGAGACCCAGTACTTC
TRBJ1-1	TRBV6-1	NA	once	CASSGAGDLTEAFF	TGTGCCAGCAGTGGGGCAGGGGATCTCACTGAAGCTTTCTTT
TRBJ1-2	TRBV19	TRBD1	NA	CASRETGTDFNYGYTF	TGTGCCAGTAGGGAAACCGGGACAGACTTTAACTATGGCTACACCTTC